The 14 T cell receptor beta chains listed next were all sequenced from one sample in a study of CD8 T cells in Susac syndrome. Reverse transcription of 0.5 to 1 ug RNA was performed with random hexamers. TCRdb re-called the immunoSEQ multiplex PCR reads through MiXCR, storing one row per CDR3 protein. The sample consists of about 130,000 distinct CDR3 sequences, nearly 95% of them appearing once. Specimen: CD4+ T cells from PBMCs. The receptors were sampled from a human donor in good health.

V gene TRBV29-1 combines with J gene TRBJ2-7; 8 bases match TRBD1. Germline CDR1 is SQVTM and CDR2 is ANQGSEA. The CDR3 runs 13 residues. V lost 8 bases and J lost 1; bases outside the gene matches: 7. CDR3 loop: CSYRDRTSYEQYF. CDR3 DNA: TGCAGCTACCGGGACAGGACGTCCTACGAGCAGTACTTC.

The rearrangement uses TRBV3-1 and TRBJ2-1; TRBD2 aligns across 12 bases. V was clipped by 11 bases and J by 6 bases; unmatched bases: 17. The germline gives CDR1 LGHDT, CDR2 YNNKEL (reference sequence). The CDR3 spans 17 residues. CDR3 region: CACSAPLAGGPGNEQFF. DNA for the CDR3: TGTGCCTGCTCGGCTCCGCTAGCGGGAGGGCCCGGCAATGAGCAGTTCTTC.

This chain links TRBV5-5 with TRBJ2-7, with D tentatively TRBD2 (5 bases). Per germline, CDR1 SGHKS and CDR2 YYEKEE (reference sequence). The CDR3 spans 15 residues. V lost 3 bases to trimming and J lost 3 bases, with 16 bases between them. For the CDR3, the DNA is TGTGCCAGCAGCTATGAAAGCGGCAGTTACTACGAGCAGTACTTC. It specifies CASSYESGSYYEQYF.

This clonotype has a single count. V and J are TRBV29-1 and TRBJ2-7; D possibly corresponds to TRBD1 (5 bases). The CDR3 runs 13 residues. Per the germline V gene, CDR1 is SQVTM and CDR2 is ANQGSEA. V was pared by 2 bases and J by 3 bases, with 11 bases between. The CDR3 is CSVEQGVSYEQYF. CDR3 nucleotide sequence: TGCAGCGTTGAACAGGGTGTTAGCTACGAGCAGTACTTC.

The J gene is TRBJ2-5, the V gene TRBV19, with unresolved D. This CDR3 spans 16 amino acids. Germline V gives CDR1 LNHDA, CDR2 SQIVND (reference sequence). With 3 bases removed from V and 2 bases from J, the gap between germline ends came to 16 bases. CDR3 sequence reads: CASSIGLVPFQETQYF. The CDR3 DNA is TGTGCCAGTAGTATTGGGCTAGTGCCCTTTCAAGAGACCCAGTACTTC.

The chain uses TRBV20-1 and TRBJ1-1; 12 nucleotides line up with TRBD1. Unmatched junction bases numbered 7, after V lost 3 bases and J lost 11 bases. The CDR3 consists of 13 residues. Per germline, CDR1 DFQATT and CDR2 SNEGSKA (reference sequence). CDR3 sequence reads: CSASTGTGGRAFF. The CDR3 DNA sequence: TGCAGTGCTAGTACCGGGACAGGGGGCCGTGCTTTCTTT.

This rearrangement joins TRBV10-3 to TRBJ2-7; no clear D gene. Looked up from germline, CDR1 is ENHRY and CDR2 is SYGVKD. V was shortened by 2 bases and J by 6 bases, with 8 bases between the two germline ends. This CDR3 has 12 amino acids. CDR3 in DNA: TGTGCCATCAGTGAGGCACAGCTCGAGCAGTACTTC. It translates to CAISEAQLEQYF.

The chain couples TRBV6-5 to TRBJ2-7, with unresolved D. Trimming shortened V by 7 bases and J by 4 bases, and 14 bases separated the two germline ends. The CDR3 runs to 13 residues. Germline V gene data show CDR1 as MNHEY and CDR2 as SVGAGI. CDR3 loop: CASTKRVPYEQYF. The CDR3 DNA follows: TGTGCCAGCACTAAAAGGGTCCCTTACGAGCAGTACTTC.

The rearrangement uses TRBV10-3 and TRBJ1-1, with 8 positions matching TRBD1. The CDR3 is 13 amino acids. Per germline, CDR1 ENHRY and CDR2 SYGVKD. V gave up 6 bases and J gave up 5 bases; unmatched junction bases: 5. The CDR3 nucleotides are TGTGCCATCAGCGCCGACAGGGGAACTGAAGCTTTCTTT. Encoded protein: CAISADRGTEAFF.

The gene calls are TRBV4-1 and TRBJ2-3, with TRBD1 matching 8 bases. This CDR3 has 20 amino acids. Germline V gene sequence: CDR1 MGHRA, CDR2 YSYEKL. With 2 bases clipped from V and 1 base from J, the junction kept 17 bases outside the gene matches. The CDR3 DNA reads as TGCGCCAGCAGCCAACCCACCAGGGGGCAAGGAGGGTTCGGCACAGATACGCAGTATTTT. Amino acid sequence: CASSQPTRGQGGFGTDTQYF.

J is TRBJ2-2 and V is TRBV3-1; D is possibly TRBD2 (5 bases). CDR3 length equals 14 residues. CDR1 is LGHDT and CDR2 is YNNKEL in the germline V gene (reference sequence). V was pared by 2 bases and J by 6 bases, with 10 bases between. This CDR3 is CASSQRGAAGELFF. In DNA, the CDR3 is TGTGCCAGCAGCCAACGGGGAGCGGCCGGGGAGCTGTTTTTT.

The chain recombines TRBV19 with TRBJ1-2, with D possibly TRBD1 on 5 matching bases. The CDR3 contains 15 residues. The ends were cut back, 6 bases at V and 0 bases at J, with 14 bases in the middle. Germline assignment: CDR1 LNHDA and CDR2 SQIVND (reference sequence). The CDR3 spells CASSNTGSTNYGYTF. CDR3 nucleotide sequence: TGTGCCAGTAGCAACACAGGTTCTACTAACTATGGCTACACCTTC.

The chain has TRBV23-1 and TRBJ1-5; D may be TRBD1 (5 bases). TRBV23-1 qualifies as an ORF whose function is uncertain. The CDR3 extends over 14 amino acids. The germline V and J ends were trimmed by 11 bases and 3 bases, with 17 bases remaining between them. CDR3 sequence: CAPRQGGANQPQHF. The CDR3 region has the DNA TGCGCCCCCCGGCAGGGTGGGGCCAATCAGCCCCAGCATTTT.

This chain links TRBV7-9 with TRBJ2-3; TRBD2 matches at 12 bases. V lost 8 bases and J lost 4; bases outside the gene matches: 7. In germline, CDR1 is SEHNR, CDR2 FQNEAQ (reference sequence). The CDR3 contains 15 residues. The CDR3: CASVSSGRASDTQYF. The CDR3 DNA reads as TGTGCCAGCGTCTCTAGCGGGAGGGCCTCAGATACGCAGTATTTT.